Following are 15 T cell receptor beta chains from one sample sequenced in a study of shared clonotypes between healthy human individuals (dated by TCRdb to between 2020 and 2021). The library was prepared using the immunoSEQ multiplex PCR assay. What TCRdb holds here is the immuneACCESS table cut down to in-frame rearrangements. Part of the clones is not present; checked against another copy, under half of the missing clones reflect an unresolved V gene, and the others are unexplained. This sample is represented by about half a million clones; 75% to 80% of them were singletons. Around 12% of the sample is taken by the ten largest. What was sequenced was PBMCs. The receptors come from a woman in her 40s in good health. Some clones in this sample may be carry-over from other donors' samples.

A few counts support this clone. V and J are TRBV7-2 and TRBJ2-3; TRBD2 might be the D (5 bases). Trimming pared 0 bases from V and 2 bases from J, leaving 6 bases between. The CDR3 extends over 14 amino acids. Germline V gene sequence: CDR1 SGHTA, CDR2 FQGNSA. In nucleotides, the CDR3 is TGTGCCAGCAGCTTAGCGGGAGTCACAGATACGCAGTATTTT. It translates to CASSLAGVTDTQYF. The full variable domain, completed using reference TRBV7-2 and TRBJ2-3, is GAGVSQSPSNKVTEKGKDVELRCDPISGHTALYWYRQSLGQGLEFLIYFQGNSAPDKSGLPSDRFSAERTGGSVSTLTIQRTQQEDSAVYLCASSLAGVTDTQYFGPGTRLTVL.

This chain connects TRBV27 to TRBJ2-1, with TRBD1 matching over 10 bases. The CDR3 is 15 amino acids. Germline V gives CDR1 MNHEY, CDR2 SMNVEV (reference sequence). V shed 5 bases and J 9 bases; nucleotides not matched to a gene: 10. The CDR3 region is CASSRQGARFSEQFF. CDR3 nucleotide sequence: TGTGCCAGCAGTAGACAGGGGGCGAGGTTCAGTGAGCAGTTCTTC.

The chain uses TRBV29-1 and TRBJ1-1; D is undetermined. The CDR3 length is 11 residues. Between the trimmed V and J ends, which lost 3 bases and 10 bases, there was a span of 12 bases. Germline V CDR1 and CDR2: SQVTM, ANQGSEA. The CDR3 nucleotides are TGCAGCGTTGAGGGCAGCGAGGGAGCTTTCTTT. Protein product: CSVEGSEGAFF.

The rearrangement uses TRBV19 and TRBJ1-4; TRBD1 is a possible D gene (5 bases). V lost 1 base and J 6 bases, leaving 15 bases between the germline ends. CDR3 size: 16 residues. In germline, CDR1 is LNHDA, CDR2 SQIVND (reference sequence). Here the CDR3 reads CASSIALGGIDEKLFF. The CDR3 region has the DNA TGTGCCAGTAGTATAGCTCTGGGGGGAATCGATGAAAAACTGTTTTTT.

For this clone: The likely explanation is a read error, given a far larger clone one base away. This sample includes further DNA sequences coding for the same CDR3. V and J are TRBV5-6 and TRBJ1-3; D might be TRBD1 (6 bases). CDR3 length: 14 amino acids. Germline V CDR1 and CDR2: SGHDT, YYEEEE. CDR3: CASKGAGAGNTIYF. The CDR3 DNA reads as TGTGCCAGCAAAGGAGCAGGGGCCGGAAACACCATATACTTT.

This clone came up a few times. V usage is TRBV6-5 and J usage is TRBJ1-1; D is ambiguous. The germline CDR1 and CDR2 sequences are MNHEY and SVGAGI. The V and J ends lost 6 bases and 1 base respectively, with 9 bases between them. This CDR3 has 13 residues. The CDR3 DNA follows: TGTGCCAGCAGCAAGATCGAGAACACTGAAGCTTTCTTT. Protein: CASSKIENTEAFF.

The chain joins TRBV15 to TRBJ2-2; the D is unclear. CDR1 LNHNV and CDR2 YYDKDF come from the germline V gene (reference sequence). V was trimmed by 0 bases and J by 4 bases, leaving 15 bases between them. CDR3 size: 17 residues. The CDR3 here is CATSRDRYAVGTGELFF. CDR3 sequence (DNA): TGTGCCACCAGCAGAGATCGATATGCGGTTGGCACCGGGGAGCTGTTTTTT. Full variable domain (missing parts from reference TRBV15 and TRBJ2-2): DAMVIQNPRYQVTQFGKPVTLSCSQTLNHNVMYWYQQKSSQAPKLLFHYYDKDFNNEADTPDNFQSRRPNTSFCFLDIRSPGLGDTAMYLCATSRDRYAVGTGELFFGEGSRLTVL.

As regards this clone: One junction end does not reproduce the germline sequence, and a read error may be involved. The CDR3 DNA is TGTGCCAGCAGTTTGTGGCTAGCGGACACCGGGGAGCTGGTTTTT. Translation: CASSLWLADTGELVF. V usage is TRBV28 and J usage is TRBJ2-2, with 7 bases lining up with TRBD2. The CDR3 has 15 amino acids. The germline V gene encodes CDR1 MDHEN and CDR2 SYDVKM.

As DNA, the CDR3 is TGTGCCTGGGCTGACAGGAGCAACTATGGCTACACCTTC. This codes for CAWADRSNYGYTF. The chain joins TRBV30 to TRBJ1-2, with TRBD1 as a possible D gene (6 bases). CDR3 size: 13 residues. Trimming stripped 5 bases from V and 2 bases from J, with 12 bases between. Germline V gene lookup returns CDR1 GTSNPN and CDR2 SVGIG (reference sequence).

This clone showed up just a few times. The V and J genes are TRBV7-2 and TRBJ1-3, with 8 bases aligning to TRBD1. The CDR3 sequence is 15 residues long. CDR1 and CDR2 from the germline V gene are SGHTA and FQGNSA. V shed 4 bases, J shed 9 bases, and the junction held 11 bases outside the gene matches. The CDR3 region is CASSYQGARSGTIYF. As DNA, the CDR3 is TGTGCCAGCAGCTATCAGGGGGCTAGGTCGGGCACCATATATTTT.

The genes are TRBV6-5 and TRBJ1-1; TRBD1 matches at 7 bases. The CDR3 consists of 12 residues. CDR1 and CDR2 (germline): MNHEY, SVGAGI. V lost 7 bases and J lost 2; bases outside the gene matches: 1. The CDR3 DNA reads TGTGCCAGCACAGGGGGAAACACTGAAGCTTTCTTT. Translated, it gives CASTGGNTEAFF.

The gene calls are TRBV10-3 and TRBJ2-3; D is undetermined. CDR1 and CDR2 from the germline V gene are ENHRY and SYGVKD. V lost 6 bases and J 6 bases, leaving 10 bases between the germline ends. The CDR3 covers 12 residues. The CDR3 bases are TGTGCCATCAGCGAGACCAGCGATACGCAGTATTTT. This codes for CAISETSDTQYF.

The chain employs TRBV19 and TRBJ2-1; D is undetermined. The germline gives CDR1 LNHDA, CDR2 SQIVND (reference sequence). This CDR3 region has 13 residues. V was cut by 9 bases and J by 5 bases, with 14 bases left in between. The chain's CDR3 is CASTWGADNEQFF. Written as DNA, the CDR3 is TGTGCCAGCACCTGGGGTGCTGACAATGAGCAGTTCTTC.

This clone showed up just a few times. The gene calls are TRBV2 and TRBJ1-1, with no clear D. The CDR3 has 11 amino acids. Germline values: CDR1 SNHLY, CDR2 FYNNEI. V lost 10 bases and J 8 bases, leaving 14 bases between the germline ends. Written as DNA, the CDR3 is TGTGCCACAACCGTAACGATAGAAGCTTTCTTT. Translation: CATTVTIEAFF.

This clone has just one count. V and J are TRBV4-1 and TRBJ2-7; 11 positions agree with TRBD2. V gave up 3 bases and J gave up 3 bases; unmatched junction bases: 7. The CDR3 loop spans 16 amino acids. Per germline, CDR1 MGHRA and CDR2 YSYEKL. CDR3 protein: CASSQVSGRGLYEQYF. The CDR3 DNA sequence: TGCGCCAGCAGCCAGGTTAGCGGGAGGGGCCTCTACGAGCAGTACTTC.